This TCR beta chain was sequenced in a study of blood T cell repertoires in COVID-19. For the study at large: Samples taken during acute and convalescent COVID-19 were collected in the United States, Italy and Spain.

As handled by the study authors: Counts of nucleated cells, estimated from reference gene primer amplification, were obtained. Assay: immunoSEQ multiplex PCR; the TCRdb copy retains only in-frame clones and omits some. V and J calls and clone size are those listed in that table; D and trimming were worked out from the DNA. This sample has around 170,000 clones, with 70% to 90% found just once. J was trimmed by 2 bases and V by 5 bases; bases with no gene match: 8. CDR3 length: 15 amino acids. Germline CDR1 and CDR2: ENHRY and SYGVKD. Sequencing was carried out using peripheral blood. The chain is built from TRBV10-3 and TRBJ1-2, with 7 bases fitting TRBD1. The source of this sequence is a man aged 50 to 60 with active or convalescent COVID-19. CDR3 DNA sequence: TGTGCCATCAGTAAAGGGACAGCCGAAAACTATGGCTACACCTTC. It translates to CAISKGTAENYGYTF.